This TCR beta chain was observed in a study of vaccination and CD4 T cells after COVID-19. Turning to the study itself: Nasal swab PCR detected SARS-CoV-2 in convalescent patients, who comprised 9 or 10 mild cases and one severe case. The convalescents included six males and four females, and among them two were Hispanic while seven were Caucasian.

Details on this clonotype: Antigen specificity is unknown.

V lost 11 bases to trimming and J lost 7 bases; unmatched junction nucleotides: 8. The CDR3 sequence is 12 residues long. The germline V gene encodes CDR1 MNHNS and CDR2 SASEGT. Researchers used the Oncomine TCR Beta short-read assay to sequence DNA from cultured CD4+ T cells. Genomic DNA was isolated from cultured CD4+ T cells. TCRdb independently ran MiXCR on the PCR reads; one entry per CDR3 protein. The sample has approximately 19,000 distinct CDR3 sequences, approximately 70% seen once. Regarding the study as a whole: Recorded median SARS-CoV-2-reactive clonotype numbers increased from about 20 to 38 without reaching significance.

Treatment defined: approximately nine-day PBMC culture with coronavirus spike peptide pools or control peptides (ViraFEST assay). This receptor was identified in a human donor who had recovered from COVID-19. The sample taken for sequencing was CD4+ T cells from blood, cultured in vitro. The chain links TRBV6-1 to TRBJ1-5; 7 bases agree with TRBD1. CDR3 in DNA: TGTGCCGTTCACAGGGGCGGGCAGCCCCAGCATTTT. Translated: CAVHRGGQPQHF.